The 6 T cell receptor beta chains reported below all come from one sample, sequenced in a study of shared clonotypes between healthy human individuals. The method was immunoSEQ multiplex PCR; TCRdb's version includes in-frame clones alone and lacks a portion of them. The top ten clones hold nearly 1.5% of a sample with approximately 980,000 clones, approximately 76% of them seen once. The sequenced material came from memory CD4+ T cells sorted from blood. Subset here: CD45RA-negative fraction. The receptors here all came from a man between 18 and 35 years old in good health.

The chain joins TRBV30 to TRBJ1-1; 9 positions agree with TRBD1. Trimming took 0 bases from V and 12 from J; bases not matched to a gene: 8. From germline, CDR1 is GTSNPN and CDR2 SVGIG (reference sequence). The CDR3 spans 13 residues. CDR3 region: CAWSVLRDRASFF. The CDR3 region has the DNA TGTGCCTGGAGTGTACTAAGGGACAGGGCATCTTTCTTT.

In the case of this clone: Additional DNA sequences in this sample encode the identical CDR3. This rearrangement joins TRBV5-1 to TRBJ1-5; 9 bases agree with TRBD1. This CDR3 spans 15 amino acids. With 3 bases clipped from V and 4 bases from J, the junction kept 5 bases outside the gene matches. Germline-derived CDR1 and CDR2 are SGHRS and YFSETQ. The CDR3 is CASSWGTGPNQPQHF. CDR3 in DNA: TGCGCCAGCAGCTGGGGGACAGGGCCAAATCAGCCCCAGCATTTT.

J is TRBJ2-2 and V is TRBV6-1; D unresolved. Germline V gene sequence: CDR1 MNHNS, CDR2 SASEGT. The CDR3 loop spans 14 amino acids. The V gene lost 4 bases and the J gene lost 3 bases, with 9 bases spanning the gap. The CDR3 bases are TGTGCCAGCAGTGTCCGACAATACACCGGGGAGCTGTTTTTT. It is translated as CASSVRQYTGELFF.

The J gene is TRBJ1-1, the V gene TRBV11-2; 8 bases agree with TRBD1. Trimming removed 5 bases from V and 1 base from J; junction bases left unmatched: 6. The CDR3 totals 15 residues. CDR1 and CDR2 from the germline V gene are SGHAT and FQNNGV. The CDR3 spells CASSPRQGPNTEAFF. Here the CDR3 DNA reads TGTGCCAGCAGCCCCCGACAGGGGCCGAACACTGAAGCTTTCTTT. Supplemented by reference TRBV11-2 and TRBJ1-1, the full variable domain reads EAGVAQSPRYKIIEKRQSVAFWCNPISGHATLYWYQQILGQGPKLLIQFQNNGVVDDSQLPKDRFSAERLKGVDSTLKIQPAKLEDSAVYLCASSPRQGPNTEAFFGQGTRLTVV.

The CDR3 region has the DNA TGTGCCAGCAGTGGGGTCAAGTGGCCCCAGCATTTT. This encodes CASSGVKWPQHF. This sequence joins TRBV2 and TRBJ1-5; no reliable D call. V was cut by 4 bases and J by 9 bases, with 10 bases left in between. CDR3 length equals 12 residues. Looked up from germline, CDR1 is SNHLY and CDR2 is FYNNEI.

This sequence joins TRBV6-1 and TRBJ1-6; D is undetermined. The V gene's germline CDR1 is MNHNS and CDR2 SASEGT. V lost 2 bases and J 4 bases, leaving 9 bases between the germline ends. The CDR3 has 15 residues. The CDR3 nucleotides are TGTGCCAGCAGTGAACAGGCGGGATATAATTCACCCCTCCACTTT. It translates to CASSEQAGYNSPLHF.